In this sample, the clone carrying this TCR beta chain turned up a few times. What it binds is not known. This sample was taken from a study of identifying expanded T cells in peripheral blood. Points from the study as a whole: Across healthy donors, higher total template counts meant significantly greater roughly 2-week count variance. Approximately 1.1 clones differed between technical replicates, versus approximately 17 and 20 over time.

Using immunoSEQ multiplex PCR, the repertoire was profiled, and TCRdb retains in-frame clones only, with some absent. Found here are about 100,000 clones, about 90% of them singletons; the top ten hold approximately 6%. Healthy donors had no documented immune events, such as infections, while sampled. Trimming pared 7 bases from V and 0 bases from J, leaving 10 bases between. This CDR3 is built from 13 residues. From germline, CDR1 is MNHEY and CDR2 SVGAGI. This TCR was sampled from a person between 18 and 75 years old in good health. The sequenced sample was blood. The chain couples TRBV6-5 to TRBJ2-7; no reliable D call. The CDR3 nucleotides read TGTGCCAGCACCGCGCCTAGCTCCTACGAGCAGTACTTC. Protein product: CASTAPSSYEQYF.